This section outlines one T cell receptor (beta chain) sequence together with its context. Only in-frame clones appear in the TCRdb table, and some are missing; sequencing was by immunoSEQ multiplex PCR. Here the sample spans 130,000 to 150,000 clones, 79% being singletons. Germline V gives CDR1 SGDLS, CDR2 YYNGEE. The CDR3 totals 15 residues. V shed 0 bases and J shed 0 bases, with 8 bases lying between them. This sample is drawn from a study of blood T cell repertoires in COVID-19. Study-wide background: Samples came from the United States, Italy and Spain, spanning acute and convalescent COVID-19. Sample material is recorded as cDNA or gDNA derived from T cells, B-cell-depleted T cells, or PBMCs.

Sequencing was performed on peripheral blood. This clonotype originated in a man aged 50-59 years with active or convalescent COVID-19. The chain employs TRBV9 and TRBJ2-3; tentative D call: TRBD2 (6 bases). As DNA, the CDR3 is TGTGCCAGCAGCGTAGACGGGACTAGCACAGATACGCAGTATTTT. Its protein product is CASSVDGTSTDTQYF.